The sample holds a few counts of the clone carrying this T cell receptor (beta chain). The antigen is unknown. In germline, CDR1 is MNHNY, CDR2 SVGAGI (reference sequence). The CDR3 totals 15 residues. V shed 6 bases and J shed 0 bases, with 15 bases lying between them. These data come from a study of cytomegalovirus exposure and HLA in healthy donors. Study-wide results and limits: Usually a TCR sequence was rare, but some public TCRs were found in many donors.

PCR was performed using 60 Vbeta and 13 Jbeta primers. Assay used: immunoSEQ multiplex PCR; TCRdb lists only in-frame clones, some missing. There are 110,000 or so clones in the sample; approximately 69% occur only once, and around 4.2% lies in the top ten. Sequenced: PBMCs. This chain links TRBV6-6 with TRBJ2-7; TRBD1 is a possible D gene (6 bases). The TCR was taken from a middle-aged woman in good health and CMV-seropositive. The CDR3: CASRFGMGHSYEQYF. CDR3 bases: TGTGCCAGCAGATTTGGAATGGGACACTCCTACGAGCAGTACTTC.